A single sample is the source of the 8 T cell receptor beta chains below, sequenced in a study of blood T cell repertoires in COVID-19. Data came from immunoSEQ multiplex PCR; TCRdb stores just in-frame clones and leaves some out. The data contain around 360,000 clones, more than 70% of them singletons. The sample was peripheral blood. The receptors shown here come from a woman aged 25 to 39 with COVID-19, enrolled during active disease.

J is TRBJ2-5 and V is TRBV3-1 (or the pseudogene TRBV3-2), with 9 bases identical to TRBD2. Germline V gives CDR1 LGHDT, CDR2 YNNKEL (reference sequence). V shed 6 bases, J shed 5 bases, and the junction held 10 bases outside the gene matches. The CDR3 loop spans 15 amino acids. CDR3 coding DNA: TGTGCCAGCAGTCCTATACTAGCGGGTAGGGAGACCCAGTACTTC. This translates into CASSPILAGRETQYF.

The chain combines TRBV5-6 with TRBJ1-5; tentatively, D is TRBD1 (6 bases). This CDR3 is 16 amino acids long. The V gene lost 4 bases and the J gene lost 6 bases, with 20 bases spanning the gap. Per germline, CDR1 SGHDT and CDR2 YYEEEE. The CDR3: CASSLYGGGLSQPQHF. As DNA, the CDR3 is TGTGCCAGCAGCCTTTATGGGGGCGGGCTGAGTCAGCCCCAGCATTTT. The whole variable domain, remainder taken from reference TRBV5-6 and TRBJ1-5, is DAGVTQSPTHLIKTRGQQVTLRCSPKSGHDTVSWYQQALGQGPQFIFQYYEEEERQRGNFPDRFSGHQFPNYSSELNVNALLLGDSALYLCASSLYGGGLSQPQHFGDGTRLSIL.

The rearrangement links TRBV30 to TRBJ1-5; D gene uncertain. The V and J ends lost 0 bases and 0 bases respectively, with 9 bases between them. CDR1 GTSNPN and CDR2 SVGIG come from the germline V gene (reference sequence). The CDR3 extends over 15 amino acids. The CDR3 spells CAWSVYGDSNQPQHF. The CDR3 DNA sequence: TGTGCCTGGAGTGTTTACGGGGATAGCAATCAGCCCCAGCATTTT. Using reference TRBV30 and TRBJ1-5 for the parts outside the CDR3, the full variable domain is SQTIHQWPATLVQPVGSPLSLECTVEGTSNPNLYWYRQAAGRGLQLLFYSVGIGQISSEVPQNLSASRPQDRQFILSSKKLLLSDSGFYLCAWSVYGDSNQPQHFGDGTRLSIL.

This chain joins TRBV4-1 and TRBJ1-1; TRBD1 agrees at 7 bases. Germline values: CDR1 MGHRA, CDR2 YSYEKL. This CDR3 spans 15 amino acids. With 2 bases clipped from V and 1 base from J, the junction kept 4 bases outside the gene matches. Here the CDR3 reads CASSQSDRENTEAFF. CDR3 in DNA: TGCGCCAGCAGCCAATCAGACAGGGAGAACACTGAAGCTTTCTTT.

This rearrangement joins TRBV4-1 to TRBJ2-7; no definite D call. The CDR3 sequence is 15 residues long. In germline, CDR1 is MGHRA, CDR2 YSYEKL. V shed 1 base and J shed 2 bases, with 12 bases lying between them. For the CDR3, the DNA is TGCGCCAGCAGCCAAGTTGGTTCAGACACCTACGAGCAGTACTTC. This translates into CASSQVGSDTYEQYF.

The chain carries TRBV3-1 (or the pseudogene TRBV3-2) and TRBJ2-1; 12 bases are a match to TRBD1. Unmatched junction bases numbered 16, after V lost 3 bases and J lost 10 bases. CDR3 size: 18 residues. Germline V gene lookup returns CDR1 LGHDT and CDR2 YNNKEL (reference sequence). The CDR3 nucleotides read TGTGCCAGCAGCCATGAAGACCACCCGGGACAGGGGGCGGGGGAGCAGTTCTTC. Amino acid sequence: CASSHEDHPGQGAGEQFF.

The rearrangement uses TRBV5-1 and TRBJ1-6, with D unclear. V gave up 1 base and J gave up 0 bases, with 5 bases separating them. Germline V gene sequence: CDR1 SGHRS, CDR2 YFSETQ. The CDR3 contains 15 residues. CDR3 coding DNA: TGCGCCAGCAGCTTGATGAGCTCCTATAATTCACCCCTCCACTTT. Its translation: CASSLMSSYNSPLHF.

This chain uses TRBV7-9 with TRBJ1-1; the match to TRBD1 covers 7 bases. Trimming cost V 1 base and J 4 bases; bases outside gene matches: 6. This CDR3 has 15 amino acids. CDR1 SEHNR and CDR2 FQNEAQ come from the germline V gene (reference sequence). Here the CDR3 DNA reads TGTGCCAGCAGCTTAGGACAGGGAGTTGGCACTGAAGCTTTCTTT. As protein: CASSLGQGVGTEAFF.